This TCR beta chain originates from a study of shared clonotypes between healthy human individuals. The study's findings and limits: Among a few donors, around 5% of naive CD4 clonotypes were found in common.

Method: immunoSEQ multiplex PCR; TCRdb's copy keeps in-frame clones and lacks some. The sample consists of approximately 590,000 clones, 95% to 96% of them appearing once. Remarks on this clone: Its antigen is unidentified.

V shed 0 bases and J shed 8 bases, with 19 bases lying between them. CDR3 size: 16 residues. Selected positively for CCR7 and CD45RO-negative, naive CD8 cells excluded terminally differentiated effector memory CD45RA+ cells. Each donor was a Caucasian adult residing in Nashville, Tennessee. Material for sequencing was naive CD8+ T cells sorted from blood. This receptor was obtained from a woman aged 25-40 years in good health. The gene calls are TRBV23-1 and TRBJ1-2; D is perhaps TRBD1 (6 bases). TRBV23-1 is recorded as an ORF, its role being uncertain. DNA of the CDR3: TGCGCCAGCAGTCAATCCCCGTGGTTGTATCAGGGGGGCTACACCTTC. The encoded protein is CASSQSPWLYQGGYTF.